This T cell receptor (beta chain) emerged from a study of PD-L1 blockade in urothelial cancer. Across the whole study: Blood drawn 3 weeks (second dose) and 6 weeks after treatment start was analyzed.

The table lists this clone with a count of one. The germline CDR1 and CDR2 sequences are LNHNV and YYDKDF (reference sequence). The ends lost 5 bases at V and 1 base at J; junction bases unmatched: 7. This CDR3 spans 15 amino acids. This table comes from immunoSEQ multiplex PCR, and its TCRdb copy is limited to in-frame clones, with some not included. The sample records 95,000 to 150,000 clones, around 88% being singletons. Indicated time point: peripheral blood 6 weeks after treatment start. Every patient provided from 1 to 8 samples, collected pretreatment and on-treatment. The TCR was taken from a man in his fifties or sixties with urothelial cancer. The V gene is TRBV15, the J gene TRBJ2-5; TRBD2 matches 7 bases. This specimen was PBMCs, taken around atezolizumab (anti-PD-L1) treatment. The CDR3 sequence is CATSAHAGVQETQYF. The CDR3 DNA reads TGTGCCACCAGCGCCCACGCGGGGGTCCAAGAGACCCAGTACTTC.